What follows are 5 T cell receptor beta chains derived from one specimen sequenced in a study of naive and memory T cell subsets. An equimolar mix of two oligonucleotides served as the beta constant-region primer for TRBC1 and TRBC2. Ligated cDNA was amplified by four rounds of PCR with nested alpha and beta constant-region primers and SP2. TCRdb used MiXCR to reprocess the UMI-ligation and nested PCR reads, holding one entry per CDR3 protein. The sample holds some 31,000 distinct CDR3 sequences, around 18% seen once. Sequenced input: effector memory CD4+ T cells from blood. The subset: effector memory, CD45RA- CD27-. The receptors originated from a human donor in good health.

This clonotype was recorded many times. V and J are TRBV12-3 or TRBV12-4 and TRBJ2-3; D unclear. Trimming left V 1 base short and J 2 bases short, with 13 bases between. This CDR3 has 16 residues. CDR3 region: CASSLVASRTTDTQYF. The CDR3 nucleotides read TGTGCCAGCAGTTTAGTCGCCTCCCGAACCACAGATACGCAGTATTTT.

This clonotype was detected many times. The junction shows a germline mismatch at one end, possibly a read error. The chain couples TRBV6-1 to TRBJ1-5; D is perhaps TRBD1 (5 bases). Germline CDR1 MNHNS, CDR2 SASEGT. This CDR3 is 13 amino acids long. CDR3 residues: CASSEGVNRPQHF. For the CDR3, the DNA is TGTGCCAGCAGTGAGGGGGTAAATCGGCCCCAGCATTTT.

This clonotype has a handful of counts. CDR3 in amino acids: CASRVWIQETQYF. The DNA of the CDR3 is TGTGCCAGCAGGGTCTGGATCCAAGAGACCCAGTACTTC. The chain uses TRBV6-2 or TRBV6-3 and TRBJ2-5; D gene unclear. CDR3 size: 13 residues. CDR1 MNHEY and CDR2 SVGEGT come from the germline V gene. The V and J ends lost 6 bases and 1 base respectively, with 9 bases between them.

This clonotype was seen a handful of times. The rearrangement links TRBV6-2 or TRBV6-3 to TRBJ2-1; 11 bases align to TRBD2. Per the germline V gene, CDR1 is MNHEY and CDR2 is SVGEGT. After removal of 2 bases from V and 10 bases from J, the junction contained 7 bases not matched to a gene. The CDR3 loop spans 15 amino acids. CDR3 DNA: TGTGCCAGCAGTTACATGGGACTAGCGGAAGTCGAGCAGTTCTTC. Translating it yields CASSYMGLAEVEQFF.

The chain is built from TRBV19 and TRBJ1-5; 7 bases agree with TRBD1. Germline V CDR1 and CDR2: LNHDA, SQIVND (reference sequence). This CDR3 contains 21 residues. With 9 bases clipped from V and 0 bases from J, the junction kept 26 bases outside the gene matches. CDR3 bases: TGTGCCAGCCGGACAGGTTATAGCAATCAGCCGACAGGTTATAGCAATCAGCCCCAGCATTTT. It is translated as CASRTGYSNQPTGYSNQPQHF.